The 18 T cell receptor beta chains presented below share a single source sample, sequenced in a study of cytomegalovirus exposure and HLA in healthy donors. With 60 Vbeta and 13 Jbeta primers, the PCR was carried out. The assay was immunoSEQ multiplex PCR, and TCRdb's table has in-frame clones only and misses some. Of hundreds of thousands of clones in the sample, approximately 90% were seen once. Input material: PBMCs. The receptor set was obtained from a woman between 18 and 29 years old in good health and CMV-seronegative.

The chain combines TRBV27 with TRBJ2-1, with 8 bases fitting TRBD2. The CDR3 sequence is 14 residues long. V trimming: 2 bases; J trimming: 8 bases; junction bases outside the gene matches: 5. Germline CDR1 reads MNHEY; CDR2 reads SMNVEV (reference sequence). The CDR3 bases are TGTGCCAGCAGTTTAGAACTAGCGGCCCATGAGCAGTTCTTC. Protein: CASSLELAAHEQFF.

This chain's CDR3 is CASLPDFATNEKLFF. CDR3 nucleotides: TGTGCCAGCCTACCGGACTTTGCAACTAATGAAAAACTGTTTTTT. V and J are TRBV2 and TRBJ1-4; D not certain. This CDR3 is built from 15 residues. Germline CDR1 is SNHLY and CDR2 is FYNNEI. V was trimmed by 8 bases and J by 0 bases, leaving 13 bases between them.

This clone was seen more than once but under ten times. The rearrangement uses TRBV9 and TRBJ2-2, with a weak D call TRBD2 (6 bases). V was pared by 4 bases and J by 9 bases, with 13 bases between. In germline, CDR1 is SGDLS, CDR2 YYNGEE. This CDR3 has 13 amino acids. In DNA, the CDR3 is TGTGCCAGCAGCCACGGAGGGTCCTGGGAGCTGTTTTTT. This sequence encodes CASSHGGSWELFF.

This clone was found once. This chain connects TRBV19 to TRBJ2-6, with 7 positions matching TRBD1. The germline V gene has CDR1 LNHDA and CDR2 SQIVND (reference sequence). After removal of 7 bases from V and 2 bases from J, the junction contained 17 bases not matched to a gene. The CDR3 contains 19 residues. As DNA, the CDR3 is TGTGCCAGTACCCGACGGGGCCAGGGGGAACTAGCTGGGGCCAACGTCCTGACTTTC. Translation gives CASTRRGQGELAGANVLTF.

The chain joins TRBV5-4 to TRBJ1-1; D is ambiguous. The CDR3 loop spans 15 amino acids. Germline V lookup: CDR1 SGHNT, CDR2 YYREEE (reference sequence). The V and J ends lost 2 bases and 1 base respectively, with 12 bases between them. The CDR3 sequence is CASSFSRTANTEAFF. As DNA, the CDR3 is TGTGCCAGCAGCTTCTCCCGGACTGCGAACACTGAAGCTTTCTTT.

This chain joins TRBV9 and TRBJ1-2; 8 nucleotides agree with TRBD1. J was trimmed by 8 bases and V by 3 bases; bases with no gene match: 3. Looked up from germline, CDR1 is SGDLS and CDR2 is YYNGEE. The CDR3 spans 12 residues. This CDR3 reads CASSGGDRGYTF. The CDR3 bases are TGTGCCAGCAGCGGAGGGGACAGGGGCTACACCTTC.

The chain carries TRBV6-1 and TRBJ2-7; 8 positions match TRBD1. The CDR3 has 15 residues. Germline V gene lookup returns CDR1 MNHNS and CDR2 SASEGT. With 6 bases clipped from V and 2 bases from J, the junction kept 9 bases outside the gene matches. For the CDR3, the DNA is TGTGCCAGCAGGATAGACAGGGGTGTAGCCTACGAGCAGTACTTC. It encodes CASRIDRGVAYEQYF.

The rearrangement uses TRBV5-6 and TRBJ2-1; no reliable D call. This CDR3 has 15 amino acids. Germline assignment: CDR1 SGHDT and CDR2 YYEEEE. V lost 0 bases and J 4 bases, leaving 11 bases between the germline ends. The CDR3 nucleotides read TGTGCCAGCAGCTTGGACGGTAGTCTTTACAATGAGCAGTTCTTC. Protein sequence: CASSLDGSLYNEQFF. Complete variable domain (other parts from reference TRBV5-6 and TRBJ2-1): DAGVTQSPTHLIKTRGQQVTLRCSPKSGHDTVSWYQQALGQGPQFIFQYYEEEERQRGNFPDRFSGHQFPNYSSELNVNALLLGDSALYLCASSLDGSLYNEQFFGPGTRLTVL.

The rearrangement joins TRBV29-1 to TRBJ2-2; perhaps TRBD2 as D (5 bases). Trimming cost V 5 bases and J 1 base, with 5 bases left between them. This CDR3 region has 12 residues. Germline-derived CDR1 and CDR2 are SQVTM and ANQGSEA. The CDR3 coding sequence is TGCAGCGTTAGCGGGAACACCGGGGAGCTGTTTTTT. Residues: CSVSGNTGELFF.

This chain uses TRBV18 with TRBJ2-7, with 8 bases fitting TRBD1. This CDR3 comprises 17 residues. Germline CDR1 and CDR2: KGHSH and LQKENI. V was pared by 2 bases and J by 2 bases, with 11 bases of the junction left unmatched. CDR3 sequence reads: CASSPRPATDRAYEQYF. The CDR3 DNA reads TGTGCCAGCTCACCAAGGCCGGCAACGGACAGGGCCTACGAGCAGTACTTC. The full variable domain, completed using reference TRBV18 and TRBJ2-7, is NAGVMQNPRHLVRRRGQEARLRCSPMKGHSHVYWYRQLPEEGLKFMVYLQKENIIDESGMPKERFSAEFPKEGPSILRIQQVVRGDSAAYFCASSPRPATDRAYEQYFGPGTRLTVT.

V usage is TRBV7-3 and J usage is TRBJ2-1; TRBD1 matches 8 bases. Germline V CDR1 and CDR2: SGHTA, FQGTGA. The V segment lost 1 base and the J segment 10 bases; nucleotides outside the gene matches: 6. The CDR3 spans 14 residues. The CDR3: CASSLNPGQEEQFF. The CDR3 DNA is TGTGCCAGCAGCTTAAACCCGGGACAGGAAGAGCAGTTCTTC. The whole variable domain, remainder taken from reference TRBV7-3 and TRBJ2-1, is GAGVSQTPSNKVTEKGKYVELRCDPISGHTALYWYRQSLGQGPEFLIYFQGTGAADDSGLPNDRFFAVRPEGSVSTLKIQRTERGDSAVYLCASSLNPGQEEQFFGPGTRLTVL.

The chain has TRBV9 and TRBJ1-3, with 11 positions matching TRBD1. This CDR3 has 15 residues. Germline CDR1 and CDR2: SGDLS and YYNGEE. V lost 8 bases, J lost 4 bases, and 8 bases stayed unmatched. In DNA, the CDR3 is TGTGCCAGTGCAGAGGACAGGGGGCAAGGAAACACCATATATTTT. Its translation is CASAEDRGQGNTIYF.

About this clone: A junction boundary mismatches the germline segment, possibly from a read error. The chain joins TRBV7-9 to TRBJ1-2; D ambiguous. Germline loops: CDR1 SEHNR, CDR2 FQNEAQ (reference sequence). This CDR3 comprises 13 residues. CDR3 bases: TGTTCCAGCAGACCGTTAGCTAACTATGGCTACACCTTC. Its protein is CSSRPLANYGYTF.

The chain carries TRBV5-8 and TRBJ1-1, with D perhaps TRBD1 (5 bases). Germline-derived CDR1 and CDR2 are SGHTS and YDEGEE. The germline V and J ends were trimmed by 5 bases and 3 bases, with 23 bases remaining between them. The CDR3 extends over 17 amino acids. CDR3 nucleotides: TGTGCCAGCAGGAGAGACAGCCGACCTTATAGACACACTGAAGCTTTCTTT. Its translation is CASRRDSRPYRHTEAFF. The variable domain in full, completed from reference TRBV5-8 and TRBJ1-1, reads EAGVTQSPTHLIKTRGQQATLRCSPISGHTSVYWYQQALGLGLQFLLWYDEGEERNRGNFPPRFSGRQFPNYSSELNVNALELEDSALYLCASRRDSRPYRHTEAFFGQGTRLTVV.

V is TRBV5-3 and J is TRBJ2-6, with D perhaps TRBD1 (5 bases). TRBV5-3 carries the ORF label, with uncertain function. The CDR3 extends over 12 amino acids. V was trimmed by 2 bases and J by 13 bases, leaving 10 bases between them. CDR3 coding DNA: TGTGCCAGAAGCTTTGACAGAGGTGTCCTGACTTTC. It is translated as CARSFDRGVLTF.

The rearrangement joins TRBV6-5 to TRBJ1-5, with 7 positions matching TRBD1. The CDR3 sequence is 13 residues long. Trimming at V came to 6 bases and at J to 6 bases, leaving 5 bases not matched to a gene. Germline V gene lookup returns CDR1 MNHEY and CDR2 SVGAGI. For the CDR3, the DNA is TGTGCCAGCAGCCGACAGGGAGGTCAGCCCCAGCATTTT. Translation: CASSRQGGQPQHF.

This chain joins TRBV13 and TRBJ2-1; 11 bases line up with TRBD2. Germline V gene sequence: CDR1 PRHDT, CDR2 FYEKMQ (reference sequence). Unmatched junction bases numbered 11, after V lost 4 bases and J lost 6 bases. The CDR3 runs 17 residues. CDR3 region: CASSSRDASGGTNEQFF. The DNA for the CDR3 is TGTGCCAGCAGCTCCCGCGACGCTAGCGGGGGGACCAATGAGCAGTTCTTC.

V is TRBV29-1 and J is TRBJ2-5; 7 bases align to TRBD1. Matching the DNA end better, TRBJ2-7 makes the J call doubtful. CDR3 size: 13 residues. Germline V lookup: CDR1 SQVTM, CDR2 ANQGSEA. The DNA for the CDR3 is TGCAGCGTTGTTGGCAGGGGGTTTGACGAGCAGTACTTC. Protein product: CSVVGRGFDEQYF.